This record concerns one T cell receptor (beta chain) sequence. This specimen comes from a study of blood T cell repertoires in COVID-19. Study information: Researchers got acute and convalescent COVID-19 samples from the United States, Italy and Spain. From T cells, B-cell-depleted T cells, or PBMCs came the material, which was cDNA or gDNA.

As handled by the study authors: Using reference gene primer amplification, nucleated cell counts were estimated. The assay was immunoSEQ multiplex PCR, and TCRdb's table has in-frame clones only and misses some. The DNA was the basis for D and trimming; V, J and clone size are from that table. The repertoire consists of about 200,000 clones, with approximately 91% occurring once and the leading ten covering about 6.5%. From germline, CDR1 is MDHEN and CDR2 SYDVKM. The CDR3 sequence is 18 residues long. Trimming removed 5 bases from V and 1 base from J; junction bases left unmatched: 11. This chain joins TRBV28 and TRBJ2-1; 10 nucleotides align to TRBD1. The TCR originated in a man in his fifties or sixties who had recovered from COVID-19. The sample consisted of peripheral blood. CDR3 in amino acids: CASSLDRGRDRSYNEQFF. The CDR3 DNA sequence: TGTGCCAGCAGTCTAGACAGGGGGCGAGATAGGTCCTACAATGAGCAGTTCTTC.